These T cell receptor beta chains were read from a single sample in a study of a mutant IDH1 vaccine in newly diagnosed glioma. Assay: immunoSEQ multiplex PCR; the TCRdb copy retains only in-frame clones and omits some. The sample consists of 85,000 to 100,000 clones, about four fifths of them appearing once. This specimen consisted of PBMCs, obtained from a glioma patient treated with radiotherapy, temozolomide or both. The receptors originated from a woman in her fifties or sixties with glioma. CDR3s include the opening cysteine and the closing phenylalanine or tryptophan. D genes are given only for firm matches. The size field is filled for only some rows; it gives once, few, many or a size class.

abundance: .
j_gene: TRBJ1-3
v_gene: TRBV28
d_gene: .
CDR3nt: TGTGCCAGCAGTGATCAGGGGATTAGGTCTGGAAACACCATATATTTT
CDR3aa: CASSDQGIRSGNTIYF

abundance: .
j_gene: TRBJ2-3
v_gene: TRBV30
d_gene: TRBD1
CDR3nt: TGTGCCTGGAGCCGTCTGGGACAGGGTATCACAGATACGCAGTATTTT
CDR3aa: CAWSRLGQGITDTQYF

abundance: once
j_gene: TRBJ2-5
v_gene: TRBV4-3
d_gene: .
CDR3nt: TGCGCCAGCAGCCAAATGAACGGTGGAGAGACCCAGTACTTC
CDR3aa: CASSQMNGGETQYF

abundance: .
j_gene: TRBJ1-4
v_gene: TRBV27
d_gene: .
CDR3nt: TGTGCCAGCAGTCCGTTCTCCGGGACGACTGAAAAACTGTTTTTT
CDR3aa: CASSPFSGTTEKLFF

abundance: .
j_gene: TRBJ2-7
v_gene: TRBV5-4
d_gene: TRBD1
CDR3nt: TGTGCCAGCAGCTTCGGACAGGCCTACGAGCAGTACTTC
CDR3aa: CASSFGQAYEQYF

abundance: .
j_gene: TRBJ2-7
v_gene: TRBV28
d_gene: TRBD1
CDR3nt: TGTGCCAGCAGTCTTGAGGGGACAGGGAACTCCTACGAGCAGTACTTC
CDR3aa: CASSLEGTGNSYEQYF

abundance: .
j_gene: TRBJ2-1
v_gene: TRBV5-1
d_gene: TRBD2
CDR3nt: TGCGCCAGCAGCAAACGACTAGCGGGGAACAATGAGCAGTTCTTC
CDR3aa: CASSKRLAGNNEQFF

abundance: .
j_gene: TRBJ2-1
v_gene: TRBV19
d_gene: TRBD1
CDR3nt: TGTGCCAGTAGTAGGAGCAGGACAGGGTATTACAATGAGCAGTTCTTC
CDR3aa: CASSRSRTGYYNEQFF

abundance: .
j_gene: TRBJ2-1
v_gene: TRBV5-4
d_gene: TRBD2
CDR3nt: TGTGCCAGCAGCTTGGCTGGTCTAGCGGGGATCAATGAGCAGTTCTTC
CDR3aa: CASSLAGLAGINEQFF

abundance: few
j_gene: TRBJ2-7
v_gene: TRBV5-4
d_gene: TRBD2
CDR3nt: TGTGCCAGCAGCGGGGAGGGTCGCAACGAGCAGTACTTC
CDR3aa: CASSGEGRNEQYF

abundance: .
j_gene: TRBJ2-3
v_gene: TRBV5-1
d_gene: .
CDR3nt: TGCGCCAGCAGCTTAAATGGGCTCACAGATACGCAGTATTTT
CDR3aa: CASSLNGLTDTQYF

abundance: .
j_gene: TRBJ2-3
v_gene: TRBV19
d_gene: .
CDR3nt: TGTGCCAGTAGTCCCGGACGGGGGAGAGTTCGTGGAAGCACAGATACGCAGTATTTT
CDR3aa: CASSPGRGRVRGSTDTQYF

abundance: .
j_gene: TRBJ1-1
v_gene: TRBV7-9
d_gene: TRBD1
CDR3nt: TGTGCCAGCAGCTCACCCCGACAGGGGGCGTTCATGAACACTGAAGCTTTCTTT
CDR3aa: CASSSPRQGAFMNTEAFF

abundance: .
j_gene: TRBJ1-6
v_gene: TRBV7-2
d_gene: .
CDR3nt: TGTGCCAGCAGCTTAGTTGGGGGCGCATCACCCCTCCACTTT
CDR3aa: CASSLVGGASPLHF

abundance: .
j_gene: TRBJ2-6
v_gene: TRBV6-4
d_gene: .
CDR3nt: TGTGCCAGCAGCCGGGACGTCGGCTCTGAGGCCAACGTCCTGACTTTC
CDR3aa: CASSRDVGSEANVLTF

abundance: .
j_gene: TRBJ2-1
v_gene: TRBV6-1
d_gene: TRBD2
CDR3nt: TGTGCCAGCAGTGAAGTCGATAGCGGGGGGGAGCAGTTCTTC
CDR3aa: CASSEVDSGGEQFF

abundance: .
j_gene: TRBJ2-7
v_gene: TRBV5-1
d_gene: .
CDR3nt: TGCGCCAGCAGCTACGTACAGGGCTCCTACGAGCAGTACTTC
CDR3aa: CASSYVQGSYEQYF

abundance: .
j_gene: TRBJ2-7
v_gene: TRBV7-3
d_gene: .
CDR3nt: TGTGCCAGCAGCTTATGGGGTCGCGAGCAGTACTTC
CDR3aa: CASSLWGREQYF

abundance: .
j_gene: TRBJ1-6
v_gene: TRBV19
d_gene: .
CDR3nt: TGTGCCAGTAGGAATCTGGGACCGAATTCACCCCTCCACTTT
CDR3aa: CASRNLGPNSPLHF

abundance: .
j_gene: TRBJ1-1
v_gene: TRBV2
d_gene: .
CDR3nt: TGTGCCAGCAGTGAACGAAGGCAGATTAACACTGAAGCTTTCTTT
CDR3aa: CASSERRQINTEAFF

abundance: .
j_gene: TRBJ1-4
v_gene: TRBV5-8
d_gene: TRBD1
CDR3nt: TGTGCCAGCAGCGGGGCGACAGGGGGGAATGAAAAACTGTTTTTT
CDR3aa: CASSGATGGNEKLFF

abundance: .
j_gene: TRBJ2-7
v_gene: TRBV25-1
d_gene: .
CDR3nt: TGTGCCAGCAGTGAATTCAGGGGGGCCTACGAGCAGTACTTC
CDR3aa: CASSEFRGAYEQYF

abundance: .
j_gene: TRBJ2-2
v_gene: TRBV5-1
d_gene: TRBD1
CDR3nt: TGCGCCAGCAGCTTGGGGGGGACAGGGAACACCGGGGAGCTGTTTTTT
CDR3aa: CASSLGGTGNTGELFF

abundance: .
j_gene: TRBJ2-3
v_gene: TRBV7-9
d_gene: .
CDR3nt: TGTGCCAGCAACCTTCGGGAGAATACGCAGTATTTT
CDR3aa: CASNLRENTQYF

abundance: .
j_gene: TRBJ1-6
v_gene: TRBV19
d_gene: TRBD1
CDR3nt: TGTGCCAGTAGTATAGATGGGACAGGGGCCTATAATTCACCCCTCCACTTT
CDR3aa: CASSIDGTGAYNSPLHF

abundance: .
j_gene: TRBJ2-2
v_gene: TRBV23-1
d_gene: .
CDR3nt: TGCGCCAGCATCCATTATGGGCAGAGCACCGGGGAGCTGTTTTTT
CDR3aa: CASIHYGQSTGELFF

abundance: .
j_gene: TRBJ1-2
v_gene: TRBV4-2
d_gene: .
CDR3nt: TGTGCCAGCAGCCCGGGCAGGACAGACTATGGCTACACCTTC
CDR3aa: CASSPGRTDYGYTF

abundance: .
j_gene: TRBJ2-7
v_gene: TRBV6-5
d_gene: .
CDR3nt: TGTGCCAGCAGTTCCATGACAACGGGGGCAAGCGAGCAGTACTTC
CDR3aa: CASSSMTTGASEQYF

abundance: .
j_gene: TRBJ2-5
v_gene: TRBV7-9
d_gene: .
CDR3nt: TGTGCCAGCAGCTTAGTTCGGCAGGAGCAAGAGACCCAGTACTTC
CDR3aa: CASSLVRQEQETQYF

abundance: .
j_gene: TRBJ1-2
v_gene: TRBV29-1
d_gene: .
CDR3nt: TGCAGCGTGCACACAGGGTATGGCTACACCTTC
CDR3aa: CSVHTGYGYTF

abundance: .
j_gene: TRBJ1-2
v_gene: TRBV11-3
d_gene: .
CDR3nt: TGTGCCAGCAGCTTAGACGTGGGCCTCTATGGCTACACCTTC
CDR3aa: CASSLDVGLYGYTF

abundance: .
j_gene: TRBJ2-7
v_gene: TRBV6-1
d_gene: .
CDR3nt: TGTGCCAGCAGTGGGTCCAGAACAAATAGCGACGAGCAGTACTTC
CDR3aa: CASSGSRTNSDEQYF

abundance: .
j_gene: TRBJ2-7
v_gene: TRBV5-1
d_gene: .
CDR3nt: TGCGCCAGCAGGGACAGCTACTACGAGCAGTACTTC
CDR3aa: CASRDSYYEQYF

abundance: .
j_gene: TRBJ2-7
v_gene: TRBV5-4
d_gene: .
CDR3nt: TGTGCCAGCAGCTTGGATTCGGGCAGCTCCTACGAGCAGTACTTC
CDR3aa: CASSLDSGSSYEQYF

abundance: few
j_gene: TRBJ1-5
v_gene: TRBV6-5
d_gene: .
CDR3nt: TGTGCCAGCAGTCAGGGTGGTTTGGGGGCCCAGCATTTT
CDR3aa: CASSQGGLGAQHF

abundance: .
j_gene: TRBJ2-7
v_gene: TRBV5-6
d_gene: TRBD2
CDR3nt: TGTGCCAGCACCTCCGGGAGGTCCTACGAGCAGTACTTC
CDR3aa: CASTSGRSYEQYF

abundance: .
j_gene: TRBJ2-7
v_gene: TRBV27
d_gene: TRBD1
CDR3nt: TGTGCCAGCGGTACCGGGACAGGGAACTACGAGCAGTACTTC
CDR3aa: CASGTGTGNYEQYF

abundance: .
j_gene: TRBJ2-3
v_gene: TRBV6-6
d_gene: .
CDR3nt: TGTGCCAGCAGTTACTCGATGGAGATCACAGATACGCAGTATTTT
CDR3aa: CASSYSMEITDTQYF

abundance: .
j_gene: TRBJ1-1
v_gene: TRBV6-6
d_gene: .
CDR3nt: TGTGCCAGCAGCAGGGGATGGGGTGAAGCTTTCTTT
CDR3aa: CASSRGWGEAFF

abundance: .
j_gene: TRBJ1-6
v_gene: TRBV27
d_gene: .
CDR3nt: TGTGCCAGCAGTTTAAGCTCGAAGTTCTATAATTCACCCCTCCACTTT
CDR3aa: CASSLSSKFYNSPLHF

abundance: .
j_gene: TRBJ2-7
v_gene: TRBV4-1
d_gene: .
CDR3nt: TGCGCCAGCAGCCAAGTACTCCATTCCTACGAGCAGTACTTC
CDR3aa: CASSQVLHSYEQYF